This entry describes one TCR beta chain. The sample originates from a study of T cells expressing NK-cell markers. The germline gives CDR1 SGHVS, CDR2 FQNEAQ. There are 18 residues in the CDR3. TCRdb re-analyzed the 5' RACE reads; it lists each CDR3 protein once, without DNA. The sample includes approximately 420,000 distinct CDR3 sequences. The chain recombines TRBV7-8 with TRBJ2-1; TCRdb reports TRBD1, a call that lacks DNA to check it against. This TCR was recovered from a woman in her forties or fifties in good health. The sample was blood T cells: a sorted CD56 or NKG2C T cell subset, CD4+ or CD8+ T cells, or bulk PBMC T cells (not recorded which). CDR3 residues: CASSLVAGGQRLNNEQFF.